The 17 T cell receptor beta chains in this list originate from one sample, sequenced in a study of shared clonotypes between healthy human individuals. Produced via immunoSEQ multiplex PCR; TCRdb's table is partial and in-frame only. The sample has 190,000 or so clones; approximately 60% are singletons. The specimen sequenced was memory CD4+ T cells sorted from blood. Subset given: CD45RA-negative fraction. The receptors come from a man aged 30-40 years in good health.

CDR3 region: CASNKGLAGGGELFF. The CDR3 DNA reads TGTGCCAGCAATAAGGGACTAGCGGGAGGCGGGGAGCTGTTTTTT. V is TRBV27 and J is TRBJ2-2; 15 positions match TRBD2. This CDR3 spans 15 amino acids. CDR1 and CDR2 (germline): MNHEY, SMNVEV (reference sequence). After removal of 7 bases from V and 7 bases from J, the junction contained 4 bases not matched to a gene.

This clone has only a few counts. The V call is TRBV9, the J call TRBJ2-3; D could derive from TRBD1 or TRBD2 (5 bases each). This CDR3 spans 15 amino acids. V lost 4 bases, J lost 1 base, and 13 bases lay in between. Germline V gene sequence: CDR1 SGDLS, CDR2 YYNGEE. The CDR3 nucleotides read TGTGCCAGCAGCAACGGGACCAAGGGCACAGATACGCAGTATTTT. This gives the protein CASSNGTKGTDTQYF.

This chain joins TRBV7-8 and TRBJ2-7; TRBD1 aligns across 8 bases. Trimming took 5 bases from V and 4 from J; bases not matched to a gene: 10. Germline loops: CDR1 SGHVS, CDR2 FQNEAQ. The CDR3 consists of 15 residues. As DNA, the CDR3 is TGTGCCAGCAGCATTGGACAGGGAGTGGGGTACGAGCAGTACTTC. Translation: CASSIGQGVGYEQYF.

The chain couples TRBV5-1 to TRBJ2-7, with a tentative D call TRBD2 (6 bases). The CDR3 extends over 14 amino acids. Trimming removed 2 bases at V and 3 bases at J, with 12 bases between. Germline assignment: CDR1 SGHRS and CDR2 YFSETQ. The CDR3 reads CASSLGGSGYEQYF. The CDR3 DNA reads as TGCGCCAGCAGCTTAGGAGGGAGTGGCTACGAGCAGTACTTC.

The chain is built from TRBV19 and TRBJ2-1; perhaps TRBD2 as D (5 bases). Germline CDR1 is LNHDA and CDR2 is SQIVND (reference sequence). Trimming stripped 4 bases from V and 8 bases from J, with 12 bases between. This CDR3 is 13 amino acids long. CDR3: CASSTNSVDEQFF. The CDR3 DNA follows: TGTGCCAGTAGTACTAATAGCGTGGATGAGCAGTTCTTC.

This clone showed up just once. The genes are TRBV5-8 and TRBJ2-6; D uncertain. Germline lookup yields CDR1 SGHTS and CDR2 YDEGEE. This CDR3 has 16 residues. V lost 0 bases, J lost 4 bases, and 11 bases lay in between. The CDR3 DNA reads as TGTGCCAGCAGCTTGGGTACAAAAACAGGGGCCAACGTCCTGACTTTC. It codes for CASSLGTKTGANVLTF.

The J gene is TRBJ2-1, the V gene TRBV9; D gene uncertain. Germline values: CDR1 SGDLS, CDR2 YYNGEE. Deletions cut 0 bases from V and 8 bases from J, with 3 bases between. The CDR3 consists of 11 residues. The CDR3 region is CASSVGDEQFF. In DNA, the CDR3 is TGTGCCAGCAGCGTAGGGGATGAGCAGTTCTTC.

The V gene is TRBV7-2, the J gene TRBJ1-5, with TRBD1 matching 10 bases. This CDR3 region has 14 residues. With V trimmed by 3 bases and J by 5 bases, 1 base remained unmatched. Germline V gene sequence: CDR1 SGHTA, CDR2 FQGNSA. The CDR3 here is CASSLGQGYQPQHF. CDR3 DNA: TGTGCCAGCAGCTTGGGACAGGGGTATCAGCCCCAGCATTTT. The full variable domain, completed using reference TRBV7-2 and TRBJ1-5, is GAGVSQSPSNKVTEKGKDVELRCDPISGHTALYWYRQSLGQGLEFLIYFQGNSAPDKSGLPSDRFSAERTGGSVSTLTIQRTQQEDSAVYLCASSLGQGYQPQHFGDGTRLSIL.

V and J are TRBV6-1 and TRBJ2-5; 12 bases map to TRBD2. This CDR3 region has 13 residues. The germline gives CDR1 MNHNS, CDR2 SASEGT. With 8 bases clipped from V and 5 bases from J, the junction kept 3 bases outside the gene matches. The CDR3: CASGLAGKETQYF. The CDR3 coding sequence is TGTGCCAGCGGACTAGCGGGAAAGGAGACCCAGTACTTC.

This chain links TRBV5-4 with TRBJ1-2; D may be TRBD1 (6 bases). V dropped 3 bases and J dropped 2 bases, with 17 bases sitting between them. The CDR3 length is 16 residues. From germline, CDR1 is SGHNT and CDR2 YYREEE (reference sequence). CDR3 DNA sequence: TGTGCCAGCAGCTCACCCTCCGACAGGACGAACTATGGCTACACCTTC. Translating gives CASSSPSDRTNYGYTF.

The chain joins TRBV25-1 to TRBJ2-2; D remains ambiguous. Trimming pared 2 bases from V and 4 bases from J, leaving 11 bases between. Germline-derived CDR1 and CDR2 are MGHDK and SYGVNS. The CDR3 is 15 amino acids. The CDR3 bases are TGTGCCAGCAGTGAAGACACGGGTTTCACCGGGGAGCTGTTTTTT. Its protein is CASSEDTGFTGELFF.

V is TRBV5-5 and J is TRBJ2-7; D gene uncertain. The germline V gene encodes CDR1 SGHKS and CDR2 YYEKEE (reference sequence). The length of the CDR3 is 14 residues. V lost 1 base and J 3 bases, leaving 11 bases between the germline ends. The CDR3 DNA follows: TGTGCCAGCAGCTTGATCTGGCCCGGCTACGAGCAGTACTTC. Translated: CASSLIWPGYEQYF.

The chain has TRBV27 and TRBJ2-7; 16 bases line up with TRBD2. Germline assignment: CDR1 MNHEY and CDR2 SMNVEV (reference sequence). This CDR3 is 20 amino acids long. V lost 6 bases and J lost 5; bases outside the gene matches: 19. The CDR3 protein is CASRSRGRGLAGGLGNEQYF. In nucleotides, the CDR3 is TGTGCCAGCAGGTCAAGGGGCCGGGGACTAGCGGGAGGGTTGGGAAACGAGCAGTACTTC.

V gene TRBV7-6 combines with J gene TRBJ1-1; 7 positions agree with TRBD1. Per the germline V gene, CDR1 is SGHVS and CDR2 is FNYEAQ. The CDR3 runs 16 residues. The ends lost 5 bases at V and 4 bases at J; junction bases unmatched: 13. The CDR3 sequence is CASSPGEQGRLTEAFF. The CDR3 bases are TGTGCCAGCAGCCCTGGGGAACAGGGGCGTCTCACTGAAGCTTTCTTT.

This clone was counted at least ten times. The rearrangement joins TRBV11-2 to TRBJ1-5, with D possibly TRBD1 on 5 matching bases. V dropped 0 bases and J dropped 5 bases, with 8 bases sitting between them. CDR1 SGHAT and CDR2 FQNNGV come from the germline V gene. This CDR3 contains 14 residues. CDR3 coding DNA: TGTGCCAGCAGCTTAGACAGGGACGATCAGCCCCAGCATTTT. Translating gives CASSLDRDDQPQHF. Full variable domain (remainder filled in from reference TRBV11-2 and TRBJ1-5): EAGVAQSPRYKIIEKRQSVAFWCNPISGHATLYWYQQILGQGPKLLIQFQNNGVVDDSQLPKDRFSAERLKGVDSTLKIQPAKLEDSAVYLCASSLDRDDQPQHFGDGTRLSIL.

The genes are TRBV28 and TRBJ1-2; D is unclear. Germline loops: CDR1 MDHEN, CDR2 SYDVKM. The CDR3 extends over 14 amino acids. Trimming took 3 bases from V and 2 from J, leaving 10 bases between them. The CDR3 bases are TGTGCCAGCAGTTTTAGTCCAGAAAACTATGGCTACACCTTC. Protein product: CASSFSPENYGYTF.

Details on this clone: The same CDR3 is also encoded by other DNA sequences in this sample. This chain links TRBV28 with TRBJ2-7, with 10 nucleotides matching TRBD2. This CDR3 is 14 amino acids long. Unmatched junction bases numbered 4, after V lost 5 bases and J lost 3 bases. The germline V gene has CDR1 MDHEN and CDR2 SYDVKM. The CDR3 sequence: CASSPPSGSYEQYF. The DNA of the CDR3 is TGTGCCAGCAGTCCCCCTAGCGGGAGCTACGAGCAGTACTTC.